The clone carrying this T cell receptor beta chain was recorded a few times. The antigen is not known. This CDR3 has 14 amino acids. Germline V CDR1 and CDR2: DFQATT, SNEGSKA (reference sequence). The germline V and J ends were trimmed by 6 bases and 5 bases, with 18 bases remaining between them. One entry per CDR3 protein results from TCRdb running MiXCR on the 5' RACE reads. The table has a few hundred thousand distinct CDR3 sequences, around 24% seen once. The data belong to a study of T-cell memory formation after mild COVID-19. General study findings and limits: Some SARS-CoV-2-responding clones were already detected in memory before infection.

The chain is built from TRBV20-1 and TRBJ2-3, with D perhaps TRBD2 (6 bases). Input material: PBMCs or a T cell subset sorted from them (not recorded which). The receptor's source is an adult woman who had mild COVID-19 (a few samples of this study predate the infection). Cell type and time point are not known. This CDR3 reads CSATRGSVGDTQYF. CDR3 bases: TGCAGTGCCACCCGGGGGAGCGTTGGAGATACGCAGTATTTT.